The TCR beta chain described here comes from a study of T cell repertoires in cytomegalovirus infection. Study at large: Indications came from public TCR beta signatures; they pointed to CMV infection and to a matching HLA type. Study outcomes and limitations: HLA-C-restricted CMV-specific TCR beta clonotypes were dominant in the ex vivo response.

TCRdb processed the reads anew with MiXCR; each CDR3 protein has one entry. The sample shows fewer than 250,000 distinct CDR3 sequences, around an eighth of them seen only once. This CDR3 is 15 amino acids long. V shed 5 bases, J shed 7 bases, and the junction held 10 bases outside the gene matches. CDR1 MNHEY and CDR2 SVGEGT come from the germline V gene. With respect to this clonotype: Its antigen is as yet unknown.

The rearrangement links TRBV6-2 or TRBV6-3 to TRBJ2-7, with 11 bases matching TRBD1. The TCR originated in a human donor in good health (CMV status not recorded). Some clones in this sample may be carry-over from other donors' samples. The sequenced sample was PBMCs. The CDR3 DNA is TGTGCCAGCAGTACCACCGGACAGGGGGCACGGGAGCAGTACTTC. Protein sequence: CASSTTGQGAREQYF.